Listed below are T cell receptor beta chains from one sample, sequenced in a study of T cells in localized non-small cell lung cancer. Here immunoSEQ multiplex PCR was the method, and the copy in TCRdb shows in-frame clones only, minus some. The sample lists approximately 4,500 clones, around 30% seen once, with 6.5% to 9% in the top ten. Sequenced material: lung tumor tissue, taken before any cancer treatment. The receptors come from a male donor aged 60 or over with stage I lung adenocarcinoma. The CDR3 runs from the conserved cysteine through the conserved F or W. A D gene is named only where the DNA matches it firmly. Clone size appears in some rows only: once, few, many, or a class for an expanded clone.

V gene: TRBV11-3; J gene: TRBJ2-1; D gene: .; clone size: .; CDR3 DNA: TGTGCCAGCAGCCAAGGCCAGGGAAGTACGGATGAGCAGTTCTTC; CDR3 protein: CASSQGQGSTDEQFF
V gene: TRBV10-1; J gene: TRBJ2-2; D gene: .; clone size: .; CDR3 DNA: TGCGCCAGCAGCTACCTCGGGGAGCTGTTTTTT; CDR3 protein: CASSYLGELFF
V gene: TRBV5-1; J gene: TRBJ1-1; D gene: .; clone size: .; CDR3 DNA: TGCGCCAGCAGCTTGGTGGGGGGCAACACTGAAGCTTTCTTT; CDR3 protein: CASSLVGGNTEAFF
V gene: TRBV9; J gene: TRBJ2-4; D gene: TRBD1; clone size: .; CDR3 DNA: TGTGCCAGCAGTGAATGGACAGGGCTCATTCAGTACTTC; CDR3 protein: CASSEWTGLIQYF
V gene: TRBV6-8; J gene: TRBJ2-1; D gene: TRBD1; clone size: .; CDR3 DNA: TGTGCCAGCAGCGCAGACAGGGGCGTAAGAGGCTACAATGAGCAGTTCTTC; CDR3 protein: CASSADRGVRGYNEQFF
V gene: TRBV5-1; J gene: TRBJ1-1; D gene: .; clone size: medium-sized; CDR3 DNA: TGCGCCAGCAGCTTGACGACCCCGGGATCTGAAGCTTTCTTT; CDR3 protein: CASSLTTPGSEAFF
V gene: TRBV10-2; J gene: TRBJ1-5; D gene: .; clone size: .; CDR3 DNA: TGCGCCAGCAGTGCGGAAATACGCAATCAGCCCCAGCATTTT; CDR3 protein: CASSAEIRNQPQHF
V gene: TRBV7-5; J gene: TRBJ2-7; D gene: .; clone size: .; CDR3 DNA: TGTGCCAGCAGCTCGTCTAGCGGGGGTTACGAGCAGTACTTC; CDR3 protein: CASSSSSGGYEQYF
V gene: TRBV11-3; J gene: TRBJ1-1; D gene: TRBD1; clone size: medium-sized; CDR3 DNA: TGTGCCAGCAGCTTGGAGGACAGGGGGTCAGGGGCTTTCTTT; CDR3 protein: CASSLEDRGSGAFF
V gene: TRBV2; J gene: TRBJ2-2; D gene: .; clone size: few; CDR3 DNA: TGTGCCAGCAGTATGAAGACGAACACCGGGGAGCTGTTTTTT; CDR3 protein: CASSMKTNTGELFF
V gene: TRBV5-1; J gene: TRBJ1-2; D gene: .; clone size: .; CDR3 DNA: TGCGCCAGCAGCTTGGACAGCCTGTCGGGCTATGGCTACACCTTC; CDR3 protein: CASSLDSLSGYGYTF
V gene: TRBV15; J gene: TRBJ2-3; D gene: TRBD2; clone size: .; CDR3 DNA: TGTGCCACCAGGACTAGCGGGGGGGCAGATACGCAGTATTTT; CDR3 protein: CATRTSGGADTQYF
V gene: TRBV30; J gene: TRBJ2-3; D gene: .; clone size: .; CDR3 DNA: TGTGCCTGGAGTTTCAAGCGCGCTGCAGATACGCAGTATTTT; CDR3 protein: CAWSFKRAADTQYF
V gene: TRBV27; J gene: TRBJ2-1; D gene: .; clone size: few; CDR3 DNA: TGTGCCAGCAGTTTAAGGGCAGCCAATTCACCCTACAATGAGCAGTTCTTC; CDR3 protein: CASSLRAANSPYNEQFF
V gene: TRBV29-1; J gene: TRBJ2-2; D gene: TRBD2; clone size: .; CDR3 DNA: TGCAGCGTTGAAGGGGGAGCGGGGCCCGCCGGGGAGCTGTTTTTT; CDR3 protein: CSVEGGAGPAGELFF
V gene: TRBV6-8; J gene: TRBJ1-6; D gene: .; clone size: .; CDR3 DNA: TGTGCCATCAGTGGAGGGGATGGAGAGCTTCGTAATTCACCCCTCCACTTT; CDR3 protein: CAISGGDGELRNSPLHF
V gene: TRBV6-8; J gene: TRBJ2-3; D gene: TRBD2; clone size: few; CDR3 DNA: TGTGCCAGCACTCAGCGGGGGGTCACAGATACGCAGTATTTT; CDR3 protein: CASTQRGVTDTQYF
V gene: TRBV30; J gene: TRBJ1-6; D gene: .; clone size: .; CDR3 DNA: TGTGCCTGGAGGGGGGCTCCCGAGTCACCCCTCCACTTT; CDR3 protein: CAWRGAPESPLHF
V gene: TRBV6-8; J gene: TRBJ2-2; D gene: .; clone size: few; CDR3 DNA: TGTGCCAGCAGTTACAGGACTCGCGGATCCGGGGAGCTGTTTTTT; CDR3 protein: CASSYRTRGSGELFF
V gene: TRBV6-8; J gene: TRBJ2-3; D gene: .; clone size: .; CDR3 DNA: TGTGCCAGCAGTTACTCGGGGGGAGGCACAGATACGCAGTATTTT; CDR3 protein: CASSYSGGGTDTQYF
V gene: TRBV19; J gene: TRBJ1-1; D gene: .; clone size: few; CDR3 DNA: TGTGCCAGTAGTATTACGGATCACGCTGAAGCTTTCTTT; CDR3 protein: CASSITDHAEAFF
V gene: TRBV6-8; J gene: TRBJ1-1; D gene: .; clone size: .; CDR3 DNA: TGTGCCAGCAGGATGACAGGTCCCACTGAAGCTTTCTTT; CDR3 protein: CASRMTGPTEAFF
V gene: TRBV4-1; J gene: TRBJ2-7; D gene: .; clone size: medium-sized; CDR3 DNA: TGCGCCAGCAGCCAAGAAACGGGGGTCTACGAGCAGTACTTC; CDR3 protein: CASSQETGVYEQYF
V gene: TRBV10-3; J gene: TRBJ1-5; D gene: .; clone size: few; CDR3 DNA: TGTGCCATCAGTGAGCAGGGTGGTCCGGGGAATCAGCCCCAGCATTTT; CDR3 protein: CAISEQGGPGNQPQHF
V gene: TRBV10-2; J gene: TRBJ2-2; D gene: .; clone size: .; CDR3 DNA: TGCGCCAGCAGGGGGCAGTCCGGGGAGCTGTTTTTT; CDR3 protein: CASRGQSGELFF
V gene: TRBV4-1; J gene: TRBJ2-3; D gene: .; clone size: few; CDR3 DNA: TGCGCCAGCAGCCCTCCCGGAACAGATACGCAGTATTTT; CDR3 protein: CASSPPGTDTQYF
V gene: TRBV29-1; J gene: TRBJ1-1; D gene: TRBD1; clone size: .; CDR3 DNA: TGCAGCGTTCGGACCCAGGGGGCGGACACTGAAGCTTTCTTT; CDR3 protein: CSVRTQGADTEAFF
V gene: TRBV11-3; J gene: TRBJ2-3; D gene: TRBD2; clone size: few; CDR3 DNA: TGTGCCAGCAGCTCCAAGACTAGCGGGGGAGCAGATACGCAGTATTTT; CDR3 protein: CASSSKTSGGADTQYF
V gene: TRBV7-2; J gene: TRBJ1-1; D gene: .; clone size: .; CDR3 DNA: TGTGCCAGCAGCTTAGCCAAGAACACTGAAGCTTTCTTT; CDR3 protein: CASSLAKNTEAFF
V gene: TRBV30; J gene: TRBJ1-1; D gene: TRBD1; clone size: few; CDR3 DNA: TGTGCCTGGAAACAGGGGGCTTGGGGCACTGAAGCTTTCTTT; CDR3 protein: CAWKQGAWGTEAFF
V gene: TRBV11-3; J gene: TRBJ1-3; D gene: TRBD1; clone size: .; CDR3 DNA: TGTGCCAGCAGCGCGACAGGGGGAGGCGGAAACACCATATATTTT; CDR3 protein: CASSATGGGGNTIYF
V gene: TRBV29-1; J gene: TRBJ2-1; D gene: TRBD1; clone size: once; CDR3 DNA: TGCAGCGTTGAGGACAGGGGGTTATACAATGAGCAGTTCTTC; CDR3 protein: CSVEDRGLYNEQFF
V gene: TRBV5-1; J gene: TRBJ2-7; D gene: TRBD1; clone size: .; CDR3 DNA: TGCGCCAGCAGCCCGGACAGGGGAAGGTCCTACGAGCAGTACTTC; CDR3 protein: CASSPDRGRSYEQYF
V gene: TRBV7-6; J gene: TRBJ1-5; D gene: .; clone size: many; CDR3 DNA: TGTGCCAGCAGCCAGGCCTTAACGACACAGGATCAGCCCCAGCATTTT; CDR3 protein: CASSQALTTQDQPQHF
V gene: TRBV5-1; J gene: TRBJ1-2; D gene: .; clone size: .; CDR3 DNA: TGCGCCAGCAGCTTGGACAGGGCCCACTATGGCTACACCTTC; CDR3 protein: CASSLDRAHYGYTF
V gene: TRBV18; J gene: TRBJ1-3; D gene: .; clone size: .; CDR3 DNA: TGTGCCAGCTCACTCAGGCCCCCACAGGATTCTGGAAACACCATATATTTT; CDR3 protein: CASSLRPPQDSGNTIYF
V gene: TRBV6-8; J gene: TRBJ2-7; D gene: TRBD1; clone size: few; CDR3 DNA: TGTGCCAGCAAGCCAGACAGGGTCTTCTACGAGCAGTACTTC; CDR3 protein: CASKPDRVFYEQYF
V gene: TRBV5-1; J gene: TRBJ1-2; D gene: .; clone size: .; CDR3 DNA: TGCGCCAGCACTCCGGAACAGGTTGGGGCATATTACACCTTC; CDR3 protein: CASTPEQVGAYYTF
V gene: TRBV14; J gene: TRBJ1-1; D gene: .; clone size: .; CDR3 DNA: TGTGCCAGCAGCCAAGATCAGCGGTACACTGAAGCTTTCTTT; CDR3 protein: CASSQDQRYTEAFF
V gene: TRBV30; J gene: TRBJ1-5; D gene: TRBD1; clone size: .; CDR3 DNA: TGTGCCTGGAGTCAGGGGGAGCGCAATCAGCCCCAGCATTTT; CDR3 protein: CAWSQGERNQPQHF
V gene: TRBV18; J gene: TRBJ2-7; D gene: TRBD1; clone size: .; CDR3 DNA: TGTGCCAGCTCACGTCAGGCAGGGGGCAACGAGCAGTACTTC; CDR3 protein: CASSRQAGGNEQYF
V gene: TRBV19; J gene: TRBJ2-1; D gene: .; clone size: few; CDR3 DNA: TGTGCCAGTAGTACTGGGGGCTCCTACAATGAGCAGTTCTTC; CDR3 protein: CASSTGGSYNEQFF
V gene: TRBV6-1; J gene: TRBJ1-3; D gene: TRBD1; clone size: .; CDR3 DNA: TGTGCCAGCAGTGAAGGGAGACAGGGTACGATAAGGTCTGGAAACACCATATATTTT; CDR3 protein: CASSEGRQGTIRSGNTIYF
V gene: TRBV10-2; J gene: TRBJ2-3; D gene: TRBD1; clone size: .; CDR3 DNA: TGCGCCAGCAGTGGACAGGGGGTCGGTATTACGCAGTATTTT; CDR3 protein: CASSGQGVGITQYF
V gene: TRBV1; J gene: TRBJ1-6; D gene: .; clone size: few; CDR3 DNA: TGCGCCAGCAGCCAAGGGATGTGGATGGCCCTCCACTTT; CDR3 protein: CASSQGMWMALHF
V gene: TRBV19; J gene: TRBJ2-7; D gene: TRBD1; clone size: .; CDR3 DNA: TGTGCCAGTAGTATCGCGATCCTAGGCGGGACAGGCCACGAGCAGTACTTC; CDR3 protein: CASSIAILGGTGHEQYF
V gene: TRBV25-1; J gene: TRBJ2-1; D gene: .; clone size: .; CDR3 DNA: TGTGCCAGCAGTGCCTGGACAGACGACAATGAGCAGTTCTTC; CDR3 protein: CASSAWTDDNEQFF
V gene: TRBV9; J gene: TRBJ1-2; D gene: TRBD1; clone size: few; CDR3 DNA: TGTGCCAGCACTTCCCTAGGACAGGGGGCAGGTGGCTACACCTTC; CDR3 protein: CASTSLGQGAGGYTF
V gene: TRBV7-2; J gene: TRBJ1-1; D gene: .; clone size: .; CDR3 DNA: TGTGCCAGCAGCAAGGACAGACATACGGAAGCTTTCTTT; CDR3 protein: CASSKDRHTEAFF
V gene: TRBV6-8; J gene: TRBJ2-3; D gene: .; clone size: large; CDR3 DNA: TGTGCCATCAGCGAGAGAGAAATAGCAGATACGCAGTATTTT; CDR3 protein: CAISEREIADTQYF
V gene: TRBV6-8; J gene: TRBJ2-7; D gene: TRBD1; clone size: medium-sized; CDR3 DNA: TGTGCCAGCAGTTACGAGGTGGACAGGGCCTACGAGCAGTACTTC; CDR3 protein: CASSYEVDRAYEQYF
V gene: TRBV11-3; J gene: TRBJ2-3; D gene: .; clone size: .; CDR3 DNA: TGTGCCAGCAGCTTAGGCCTTGGGGACACAGATACGCAGTATTTT; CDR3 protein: CASSLGLGDTDTQYF
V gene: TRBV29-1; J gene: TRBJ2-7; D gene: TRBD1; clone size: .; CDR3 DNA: TGCAGCGCCAGGGACAGGCCCTACGAGCAGTACTTC; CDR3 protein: CSARDRPYEQYF
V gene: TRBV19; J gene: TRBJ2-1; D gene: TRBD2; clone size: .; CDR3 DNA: TGTGCCAGTAGTGCCCCTCGGGGCGGGGGATCCTACAATGAGCAGTTCTTC; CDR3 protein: CASSAPRGGGSYNEQFF
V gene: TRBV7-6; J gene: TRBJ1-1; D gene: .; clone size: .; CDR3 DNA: TGTGCCAGCAGCCCCGGGCCCCGGGGAGCTGAAGCTTTCTTT; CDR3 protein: CASSPGPRGAEAFF
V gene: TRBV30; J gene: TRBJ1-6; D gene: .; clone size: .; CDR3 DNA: TGTGCCTGGAGTGAAAGGAGGGGTTCACCCCTCCACTTT; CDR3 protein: CAWSERRGSPLHF
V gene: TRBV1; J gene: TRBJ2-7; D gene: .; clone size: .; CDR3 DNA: TGCGCCAGCAGCCAAGGGCAGGGGGACTACGAGCAGTACTTC; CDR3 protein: CASSQGQGDYEQYF
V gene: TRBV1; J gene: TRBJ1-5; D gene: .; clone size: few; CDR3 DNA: .; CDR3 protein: CASSQVGQGNQPQHF
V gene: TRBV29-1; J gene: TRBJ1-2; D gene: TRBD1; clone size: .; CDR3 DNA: TGCAGCGTCCAGAGACAGGGAAACGACTATGGCTACACCTTC; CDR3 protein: CSVQRQGNDYGYTF
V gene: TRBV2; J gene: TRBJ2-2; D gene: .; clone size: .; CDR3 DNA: TGTGCCAGCACCACCCTCACCGGGGAGCTGTTTTTT; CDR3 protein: CASTTLTGELFF